The clone carrying this T cell receptor beta chain was seen at least ten times. As yet, its antigen is unknown. Donors had no recently reported acute infections or vaccinations and were HIV-negative. This entry belongs to a study of shared clonotypes between healthy human individuals. Study-level points and caveats: Even with large depth, rarefaction showed that sorted-subset sequencing was incomplete. Naive CD4 clonotypes were shared across a handful of donors at about 5%.

CDR1 is SGDLS, CDR2 YYNGEE, per germline. The CDR3 sequence is 16 residues long. Trimming removed 0 bases from V and 1 base from J, with 13 bases in between. Replicate PCRs from sorted subsets contained approximately 220 ng DNA, which is roughly 30,000 T cell genomes. TCRdb's copy holds only in-frame clones and misses some; the assay was immunoSEQ multiplex PCR. The sample holds about 1.1 million clones, 77% seen once. J is TRBJ2-5 and V is TRBV9; D not certain. This TCR was recovered from a man in his late teens or twenties in good health. Some clones in this sample may be carry-over from other donors' samples. The sample consisted of memory CD4+ T cells from PBMCs. The sample's subset: CD45RA-negative fraction. CDR3 protein: CASSVGRQSSQETQYF. The CDR3 DNA sequence: TGTGCCAGCAGCGTAGGTCGGCAGAGTAGCCAAGAGACCCAGTACTTC.